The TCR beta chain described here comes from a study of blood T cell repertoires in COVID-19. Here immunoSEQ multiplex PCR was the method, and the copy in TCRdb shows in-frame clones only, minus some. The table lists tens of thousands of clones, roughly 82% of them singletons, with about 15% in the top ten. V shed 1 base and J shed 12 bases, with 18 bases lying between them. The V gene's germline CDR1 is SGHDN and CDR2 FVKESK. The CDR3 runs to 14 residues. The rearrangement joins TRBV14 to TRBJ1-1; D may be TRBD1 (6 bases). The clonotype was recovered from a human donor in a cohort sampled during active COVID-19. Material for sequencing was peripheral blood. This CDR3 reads CASSQVTGSGGTFF. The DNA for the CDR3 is TGTGCCAGCAGCCAAGTCACAGGGAGCGGTGGGACTTTCTTT. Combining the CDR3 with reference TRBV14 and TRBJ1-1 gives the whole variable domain EAGVTQFPSHSVIEKGQTVTLRCDPISGHDNLYWYRRVMGKEIKFLLHFVKESKQDESGMPNNRFLAERTGGTYSTLKVQPAELEDSGVYFCASSQVTGSGGTFFGQGTRLTVV.